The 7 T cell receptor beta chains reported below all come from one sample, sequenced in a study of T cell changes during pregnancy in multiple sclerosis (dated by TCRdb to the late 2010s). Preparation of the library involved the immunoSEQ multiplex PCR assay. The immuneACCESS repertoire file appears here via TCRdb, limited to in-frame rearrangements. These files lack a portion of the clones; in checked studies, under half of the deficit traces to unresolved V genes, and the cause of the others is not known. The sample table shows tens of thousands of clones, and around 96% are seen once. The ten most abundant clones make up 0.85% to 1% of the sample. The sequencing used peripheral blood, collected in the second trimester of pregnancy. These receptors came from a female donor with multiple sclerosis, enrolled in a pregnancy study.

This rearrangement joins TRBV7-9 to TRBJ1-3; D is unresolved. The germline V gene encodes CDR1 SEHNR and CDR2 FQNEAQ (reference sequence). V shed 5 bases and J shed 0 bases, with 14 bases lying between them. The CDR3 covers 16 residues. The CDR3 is CASSEQGASSGNTIYF. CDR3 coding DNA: TGTGCCAGCAGCGAGCAAGGTGCTAGCTCTGGAAACACCATATATTTT.

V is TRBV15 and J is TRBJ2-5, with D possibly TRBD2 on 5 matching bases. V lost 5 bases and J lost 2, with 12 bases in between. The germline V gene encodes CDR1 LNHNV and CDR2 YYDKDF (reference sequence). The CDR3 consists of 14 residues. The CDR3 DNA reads TGTGCCACCAGCTCACCGGGATTTCAAGAGACCCAGTACTTC. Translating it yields CATSSPGFQETQYF.

Here the CDR3 DNA reads TGTGCCAGCAGTCCTCCGGGACTTAACACCTACGAGCAGTACTTC. Translation gives CASSPPGLNTYEQYF. This chain uses TRBV28 with TRBJ2-7, with a weak D call TRBD2 (6 bases). The CDR3 spans 15 residues. Between the trimmed V and J ends, which lost 5 bases and 2 bases, there was a span of 16 bases. CDR1 MDHEN and CDR2 SYDVKM come from the germline V gene.

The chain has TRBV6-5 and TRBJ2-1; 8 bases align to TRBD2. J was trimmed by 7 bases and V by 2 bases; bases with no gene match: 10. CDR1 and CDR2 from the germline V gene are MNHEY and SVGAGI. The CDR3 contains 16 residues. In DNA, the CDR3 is TGTGCCAGCAGTTACACGGGAGGGCCTCTCGGGAATGAGCAGTTCTTC. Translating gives CASSYTGGPLGNEQFF.

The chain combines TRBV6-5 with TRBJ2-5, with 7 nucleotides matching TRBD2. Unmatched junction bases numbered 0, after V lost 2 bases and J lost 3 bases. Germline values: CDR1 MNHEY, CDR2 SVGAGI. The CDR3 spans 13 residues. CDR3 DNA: TGTGCCAGCAGTTACGCGGGGGAAGAGACCCAGTACTTC. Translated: CASSYAGEETQYF.

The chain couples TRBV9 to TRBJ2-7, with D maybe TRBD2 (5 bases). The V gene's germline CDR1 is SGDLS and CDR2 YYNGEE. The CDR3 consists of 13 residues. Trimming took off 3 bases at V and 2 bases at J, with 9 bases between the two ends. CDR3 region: CASSGGRAYEQYF. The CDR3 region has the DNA TGTGCCAGCAGCGGAGGGCGAGCCTACGAGCAGTACTTC.

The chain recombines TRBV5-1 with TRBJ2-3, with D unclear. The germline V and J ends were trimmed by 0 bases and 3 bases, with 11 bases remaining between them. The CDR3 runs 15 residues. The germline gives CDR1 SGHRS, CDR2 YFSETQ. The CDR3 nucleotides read TGCGCCAGCAGCTTGGGACACCACAGTACAGATACGCAGTATTTT. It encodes CASSLGHHSTDTQYF.